These 26 T cell receptor beta chains originate from one sample sequenced in a study of cytomegalovirus exposure and HLA in healthy donors (dated by TCRdb to the late 2010s). Library preparation employed the immunoSEQ multiplex PCR assay. For the multiplex PCR, a mixture combining 60 forward primers for TCR Vbeta segments and 13 reverse primers for TCR Jbeta segments was used. TCRdb carries this immuneACCESS record with in-frame sequences only. Its versions omit some clonotypes, under half of them owing to an unresolved V gene in the studies checked, with the rest unexplained. In all, the sample holds about 130,000 clones, and 82% of those were seen once. The leading ten clones occupy approximately 2.8% of the sample. Specimen: PBMCs. The receptors shown here come from a boy younger than 10 in good health and CMV-seronegative.

CDR3 DNA sequence: TGTGCCAGCAGGGGCACTCAGACCGGGGAGCTGTTTTTT. This codes for CASRGTQTGELFF. V and J are TRBV2 and TRBJ2-2; D unclear. Per the germline V gene, CDR1 is SNHLY and CDR2 is FYNNEI. Trimming shortened V by 6 bases and J by 5 bases, and 10 bases separated the two germline ends. CDR3 size: 13 residues.

CDR3 in amino acids: CASSNRGGAREKLFF. The CDR3 bases are TGTGCCAGCAGTAACCGGGGGGGGGCGCGAGAAAAACTGTTTTTT. This chain joins TRBV6-5 and TRBJ1-4; possibly TRBD1 for D (6 bases). This CDR3 comprises 15 residues. Trimming took 5 bases from V and 8 from J, leaving 18 bases between them. Germline V gene data show CDR1 as MNHEY and CDR2 as SVGAGI.

About this clone itself: Other DNA variants within this sample encode the same CDR3. The rearrangement joins TRBV4-2 to TRBJ2-2; 8 bases line up with TRBD2. Looked up from germline, CDR1 is LGHNA and CDR2 is YNFKEQ. The CDR3 sequence is 15 residues long. V trimming: 0 bases; J trimming: 4 bases; junction bases outside the gene matches: 1. CDR3 DNA: TGTGCCAGCAGCCAAGACGCGGGGGGCACCGGGGAGCTGTTTTTT. Its translation is CASSQDAGGTGELFF.

The chain is built from TRBV7-9 and TRBJ1-2, with 8 nucleotides matching TRBD1. V shed 6 bases and J 5 bases; nucleotides not matched to a gene: 11. This CDR3 is 15 amino acids long. CDR1 SEHNR and CDR2 FQNEAQ come from the germline V gene (reference sequence). CDR3 in amino acids: CASSLSGGAGYGYTF. The CDR3 DNA reads TGTGCCAGCAGTCTTTCAGGGGGCGCAGGATATGGCTACACCTTC. The full variable domain, completed using reference TRBV7-9 and TRBJ1-2, is DTGVSQNPRHKITKRGQNVTFRCDPISEHNRLYWYRQTLGQGPEFLTYFQNEAQLEKSRLLSDRFSAERPKGSFSTLEIQRTEQGDSAMYLCASSLSGGAGYGYTFGSGTRLTVV.

The V and J genes are TRBV6-6 and TRBJ1-2; 9 nucleotides match TRBD1. J was trimmed by 2 bases and V by 5 bases; bases with no gene match: 3. Germline CDR1 and CDR2: MNHNY and SVGAGI (reference sequence). The CDR3 is 14 amino acids. CDR3 sequence reads: CASSRDRANYGYTF. CDR3 DNA sequence: TGTGCCAGCAGTCGGGACAGGGCCAACTATGGCTACACCTTC.

This clone was recorded only once. The chain uses TRBV19 and TRBJ1-5; D is uncertain. V lost 5 bases to trimming and J lost 2 bases, with 10 bases between them. This CDR3 has 14 residues. Germline CDR1 LNHDA, CDR2 SQIVND (reference sequence). The CDR3 reads CASSLEERNQPQHF. The CDR3 nucleotides read TGTGCCAGTAGTCTCGAGGAGCGCAATCAGCCCCAGCATTTT.

The genes are TRBV9 and TRBJ2-1; D might be TRBD1 (6 bases). Per the germline V gene, CDR1 is SGDLS and CDR2 is YYNGEE. The V end lost 1 base, the J end lost 6 bases, and 17 bases lay between the germline ends. CDR3 size: 16 residues. The CDR3 loop is CASSVIGTPPLNEQFF. The CDR3 DNA sequence: TGTGCCAGCAGCGTAATCGGGACACCACCTCTCAATGAGCAGTTCTTC. Filled out from reference TRBV9 and TRBJ2-1, the complete variable domain reads DSGVTQTPKHLITATGQRVTLRCSPRSGDLSVYWYQQSLDQGLQFLIQYYNGEERAKGNILERFSAQQFPDLHSELNLSSLELGDSALYFCASSVIGTPPLNEQFFGPGTRLTVL.

In this sample, this clone turned up a few times. The chain uses TRBV2 and TRBJ1-6, with unresolved D. Germline V lookup: CDR1 SNHLY, CDR2 FYNNEI. The length of the CDR3 is 13 residues. V gave up 7 bases and J gave up 9 bases, with 13 bases separating them. The CDR3 nucleotides read TGTGCCAGCAATAGGGCTGAGGGTTCACCCCTCCACTTT. Translation gives CASNRAEGSPLHF.

The V gene is TRBV2, the J gene TRBJ1-4, with D tentatively TRBD1 (5 bases). V gave up 7 bases and J gave up 10 bases, with 19 bases separating them. The CDR3 covers 14 residues. CDR1 is SNHLY, CDR2 FYNNEI, per germline. CDR3 sequence reads: CASILDDSRGKLFF. CDR3 nucleotides: TGTGCCAGCATTTTAGACGACAGTAGGGGAAAACTGTTTTTT.

This clone was observed a few times. The genes are TRBV10-3 and TRBJ2-2; D may be TRBD2 (5 bases). The CDR3 runs to 14 residues. The germline V gene encodes CDR1 ENHRY and CDR2 SYGVKD. V gave up 6 bases and J gave up 0 bases, with 8 bases separating them. In DNA form, the CDR3 reads TGTGCCATCAGACCGGGATCGAACACCGGGGAGCTGTTTTTT. Amino acids: CAIRPGSNTGELFF.

V usage is TRBV6-1 and J usage is TRBJ1-4; a possible D gene is TRBD1 (5 bases). Germline CDR1 is MNHNS and CDR2 is SASEGT. V was pared by 0 bases and J by 8 bases, with 13 bases between. The CDR3 is made up of 15 amino acids. Written as DNA, the CDR3 is TGTGCCAGCAGTGAAGCGGGGGGGGGTGTCGAAAAACTGTTTTTT. Its translation: CASSEAGGGVEKLFF.

V gene TRBV7-8 combines with J gene TRBJ1-2; TRBD1 is a possible D gene (6 bases). V dropped 2 bases and J dropped 0 bases, with 10 bases sitting between them. CDR3 length equals 15 residues. CDR1 SGHVS and CDR2 FQNEAQ come from the germline V gene. CDR3 bases: TGTGCCAGCAGCTTAAGGGGGTCCTCTAACTATGGCTACACCTTC. Translating gives CASSLRGSSNYGYTF.

This clone was seen a handful of times. The chain recombines TRBV27 with TRBJ1-2; 7 bases line up with TRBD1. The J segment lost 5 bases and the V segment lost 6 bases, leaving 18 bases of the junction unmatched. CDR3 length equals 17 residues. From germline, CDR1 is MNHEY and CDR2 SMNVEV (reference sequence). The CDR3 DNA reads as TGTGCCAGCAGGACAAGGGGGCCGAAGCCCGAACCATATGGCTACACCTTC. Its protein product is CASRTRGPKPEPYGYTF.

The V gene is TRBV5-1, the J gene TRBJ2-7; D may be TRBD1 (5 bases). Germline CDR1 and CDR2: SGHRS and YFSETQ. The CDR3 sequence is 16 residues long. V shed 0 bases and J shed 4 bases, with 17 bases lying between them. The CDR3: CASSLGPPGAGYEQYF. The CDR3 coding sequence is TGCGCCAGCAGCTTGGGACCCCCTGGGGCAGGGTACGAGCAGTACTTC.

The V call is TRBV19, the J call TRBJ1-6; the D is unclear. The CDR3 spans 13 residues. Deletions cut 9 bases from V and 8 bases from J, with 14 bases between. Germline CDR1 is LNHDA and CDR2 is SQIVND (reference sequence). The CDR3 DNA is TGTGCCAGCCAAGGCGGGAGACATTCACCCCTCCACTTT. This encodes CASQGGRHSPLHF.

The J gene is TRBJ1-2, the V gene TRBV4-1; D gene uncertain. V lost 2 bases, J lost 6 bases, and 22 bases lay in between. The CDR3 contains 17 residues. Per the germline V gene, CDR1 is MGHRA and CDR2 is YSYEKL. CDR3: CASSQLPLGVGGNGYTF. The CDR3 DNA sequence: TGCGCCAGCAGCCAATTACCCCTCGGAGTGGGAGGAAATGGCTACACCTTC.

The chain uses TRBV27 and TRBJ1-1; D may be TRBD1 (5 bases). CDR1 is MNHEY and CDR2 is SMNVEV in the germline V gene (reference sequence). V was clipped by 0 bases and J by 4 bases, with 12 bases between them. CDR3 length: 15 amino acids. CDR3 sequence: CASSLSGGASTEAFF. CDR3 nucleotides: TGTGCCAGCAGTTTATCGGGGGGTGCAAGCACTGAAGCTTTCTTT.

This rearrangement joins TRBV10-3 to TRBJ2-7; 8 bases map to TRBD2. Germline CDR1 and CDR2: ENHRY and SYGVKD. With V trimmed by 4 bases and J by 1 base, 3 bases remained unmatched. This CDR3 is built from 14 residues. CDR3 DNA: TGTGCCATCAGTGGGGGCGGGAGGTCCTACGAGCAGTACGTC. Translation gives CAISGGGRSYEQYV.

V and J are TRBV4-1 and TRBJ1-4; TRBD1 is a possible D gene (5 bases). V gave up 4 bases and J gave up 5 bases, with 23 bases separating them. The CDR3 consists of 18 residues. Per germline, CDR1 MGHRA and CDR2 YSYEKL. The DNA for the CDR3 is TGCGCCAGCAGCCTTCGCGACCACTCGGACAACAGGAATGAAAAACTGTTTTTT. Translating it yields CASSLRDHSDNRNEKLFF.

This chain links TRBV9 with TRBJ1-2, with TRBD1 as a possible D gene (5 bases). V gave up 1 base and J gave up 4 bases, with 8 bases separating them. The CDR3 consists of 13 residues. Looked up from germline, CDR1 is SGDLS and CDR2 is YYNGEE. CDR3 sequence reads: CASSVLQGYGYTF. The CDR3 DNA sequence: TGTGCCAGCAGCGTACTCCAGGGCTATGGCTACACCTTC.

The genes are TRBV6-4 and TRBJ2-6; D may be TRBD1 (6 bases). Germline CDR1 and CDR2: MRHNA and SNTAGT. V was trimmed by 2 bases and J by 2 bases, leaving 10 bases between them. This CDR3 region has 16 residues. CDR3 DNA sequence: TGTGCCAGCAGTGACCGCACAGGGACTGGGGCCAACGTCCTGACTTTC. Its protein is CASSDRTGTGANVLTF.

The chain recombines TRBV7-3 with TRBJ2-1; D possibly corresponds to TRBD1 (5 bases). The CDR3 contains 14 residues. V was shortened by 6 bases and J by 9 bases, with 18 bases between the two germline ends. Germline V gives CDR1 SGHTA, CDR2 FQGTGA. The CDR3 region is CASRADSSWGEQFF. The CDR3 region has the DNA TGTGCCAGCAGGGCAGACAGCAGTTGGGGTGAGCAGTTCTTC.

The chain carries TRBV29-1 and TRBJ2-1, with a tentative D call TRBD2 (6 bases). The V end was cut by 1 base, the J end by 9 bases, with 13 bases between. Germline V lookup: CDR1 SQVTM, CDR2 ANQGSEA. The CDR3 is 13 amino acids. For the CDR3, the DNA is TGCAGCGTTGAAGGCCATTGGGGAGGTGAGCAGTTCTTC. Translated: CSVEGHWGGEQFF.

The V and J genes are TRBV7-9 and TRBJ2-7, with a tentative D call TRBD1 (6 bases). The CDR3 consists of 15 residues. V dropped 5 bases and J dropped 1 base, with 15 bases sitting between them. Germline loops: CDR1 SEHNR, CDR2 FQNEAQ (reference sequence). The CDR3 protein is CASSHRDTLSYEQYV. The DNA of the CDR3 is TGTGCCAGCAGCCACCGGGACACCCTTTCCTACGAGCAGTACGTC.

This chain uses TRBV6-1 with TRBJ1-1; D gene uncertain. Deletions cut 5 bases from V and 1 base from J, with 8 bases between. The CDR3 is 13 amino acids. Germline V gene lookup returns CDR1 MNHNS and CDR2 SASEGT. The CDR3 reads CASSNPSNTEAFF. The CDR3 coding sequence is TGTGCCAGCAGTAATCCATCGAACACTGAAGCTTTCTTT.

The J gene is TRBJ2-5, the V gene TRBV29-1; 11 positions match TRBD1. Germline CDR1 is SQVTM and CDR2 is ANQGSEA. The CDR3 totals 15 residues. The junction had 12 bases not matched to a gene; V was cut back by 5 bases and J by 7 bases. The chain's CDR3 is CSVHGQGAILGTQYF. CDR3 nucleotide sequence: TGCAGCGTTCACGGACAGGGGGCGATACTCGGGACCCAGTACTTC.